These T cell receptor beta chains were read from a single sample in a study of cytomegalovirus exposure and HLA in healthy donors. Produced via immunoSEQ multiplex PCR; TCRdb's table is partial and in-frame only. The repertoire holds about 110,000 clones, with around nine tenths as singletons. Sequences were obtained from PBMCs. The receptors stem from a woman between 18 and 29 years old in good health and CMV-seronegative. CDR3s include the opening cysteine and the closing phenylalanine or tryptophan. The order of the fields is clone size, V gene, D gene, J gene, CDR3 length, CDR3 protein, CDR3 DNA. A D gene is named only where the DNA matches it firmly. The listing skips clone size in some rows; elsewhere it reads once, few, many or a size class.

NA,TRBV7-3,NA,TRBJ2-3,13,CASSPTSTDTQYF,TGTGCCAGCAGCCCCACTAGCACAGATACGCAGTATTTT
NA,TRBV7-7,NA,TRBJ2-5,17,CASSLEIGTPSGETQYF,TGTGCTAGCAGCTTAGAAATAGGGACACCTAGTGGAGAGACCCAGTACTTC
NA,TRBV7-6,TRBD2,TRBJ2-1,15,CASSFGLAVYNEQFF,TGTGCCAGCAGCTTTGGACTAGCAGTTTACAATGAGCAGTTCTTC
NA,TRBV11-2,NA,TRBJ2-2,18,CASRYPEGSKRRAGELFF,TGTGCCAGCAGGTACCCCGAGGGCTCGAAGCGTAGAGCCGGGGAGCTGTTTTTT
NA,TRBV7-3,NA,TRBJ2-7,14,CASSLLGGNYEQYF,TGTGCCAGCAGCTTACTCGGAGGGAACTACGAGCAGTACTTC
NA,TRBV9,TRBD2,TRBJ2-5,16,CASSVAPSGGQETQYF,TGTGCCAGCAGCGTAGCGCCTAGCGGGGGCCAAGAGACCCAGTACTTC
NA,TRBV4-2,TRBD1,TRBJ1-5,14,CASSAGTGFQPQHF,TGTGCCAGCAGCGCCGGGACAGGGTTTCAGCCCCAGCATTTT
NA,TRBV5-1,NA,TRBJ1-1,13,CASSLAFSTEAFF,TGCGCCAGCAGCTTGGCCTTTTCCACTGAAGCTTTCTTT
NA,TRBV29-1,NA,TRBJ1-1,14,CSVVSSQLNTEAFF,TGCAGCGTTGTGTCAAGCCAATTGAACACTGAAGCTTTCTTT
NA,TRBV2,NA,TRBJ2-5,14,CASRIEYLQETQYF,TGTGCCAGCAGAATAGAGTACCTACAAGAGACCCAGTACTTC
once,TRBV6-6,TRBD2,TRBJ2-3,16,CASSYLGTSFTDTQYF,TGTGCCAGCAGTTACTTAGGGACTAGCTTCACAGATACGCAGTATTTT
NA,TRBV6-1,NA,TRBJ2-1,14,CASTRQTPYNEQFF,TGTGCCAGCACCCGCCAGACACCCTACAATGAGCAGTTCTTC
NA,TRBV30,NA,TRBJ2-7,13,CAWSVLLVGGLYF,TGTGCCTGGAGTGTATTATTGGTGGGGGGGCTGTACTTC
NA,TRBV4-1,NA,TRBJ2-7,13,CASSQPQGPEQYF,TGCGCCAGCAGCCAACCACAGGGACCCGAGCAGTACTTC
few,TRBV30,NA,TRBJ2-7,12,CAWSPTGHEQYF,TGTGCCTGGAGTCCTACAGGGCACGAGCAGTACTTC
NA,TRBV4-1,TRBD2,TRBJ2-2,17,CASSQRTSGRGTGELFF,TGCGCCAGCAGCCAACGTACTAGCGGGAGAGGGACCGGGGAGCTGTTTTTT
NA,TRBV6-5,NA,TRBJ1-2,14,CASSKDSLNYGYTF,TGTGCCAGCAGCAAAGACAGCTTAAACTATGGCTACACCTTC
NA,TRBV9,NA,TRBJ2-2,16,CASSVGTSPNTGELFF,TGTGCCAGCAGCGTAGGAACCAGTCCGAACACCGGGGAGCTGTTTTTT
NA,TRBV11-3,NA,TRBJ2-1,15,CASSLGQSSYNEQFF,TGTGCCAGCAGCTTAGGACAGAGCTCCTACAATGAGCAGTTCTTC
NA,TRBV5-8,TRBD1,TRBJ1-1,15,CASSLFRQGNTEAFF,TGTGCCAGCAGCTTATTCCGACAGGGGAACACTGAAGCTTTCTTT
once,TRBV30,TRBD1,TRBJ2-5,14,CAWSAGGWQETQYF,TGTGCCTGGAGTGCAGGGGGATGGCAAGAGACCCAGTACTTC
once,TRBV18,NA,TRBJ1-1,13,CASQGFKNTEAFF,TGTGCCAGTCAGGGGTTTAAGAACACTGAAGCTTTCTTT
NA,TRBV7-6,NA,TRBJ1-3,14,CASSKTGSGNTIYF,TGTGCCAGCAGCAAGACAGGTTCTGGAAACACCATATATTTT
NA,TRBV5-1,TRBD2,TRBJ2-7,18,CASSLANTVAGDSYEQYF,TGCGCCAGCAGCTTGGCCAATACGGTAGCGGGAGACTCCTACGAGCAGTACTTC
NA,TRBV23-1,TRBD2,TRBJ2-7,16,CASSQRTSGGDYEQYF,TGCGCCAGCAGTCAACGGACTAGCGGGGGGGATTACGAGCAGTACTTC
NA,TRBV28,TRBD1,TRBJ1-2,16,CASSASTGSINYGYTF,TGTGCCAGCAGTGCCTCGACAGGGAGTATAAACTATGGCTACACCTTC
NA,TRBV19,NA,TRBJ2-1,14,CASRRESLYNEQFF,TGTGCCAGTAGACGGGAAAGCCTTTACAATGAGCAGTTCTTC
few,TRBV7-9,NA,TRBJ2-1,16,CASSRKNRAFSNEQFF,TGTGCCAGCAGTCGAAAAAACAGGGCGTTTTCAAATGAGCAGTTCTTC
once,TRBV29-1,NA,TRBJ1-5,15,CSVVYGGLSNQPQHF,TGCAGCGTTGTCTATGGGGGGTTGAGCAATCAGCCCCAGCATTTT
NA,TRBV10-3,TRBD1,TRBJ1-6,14,CAISVGQTNSPLHF,TGTGCCATCAGTGTGGGACAGACAAATTCACCCCTCCACTTT
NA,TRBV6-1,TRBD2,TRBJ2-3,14,CASTIGTSRDTQYF,TGTGCCAGCACCATTGGGACTAGCAGGGATACGCAGTATTTT
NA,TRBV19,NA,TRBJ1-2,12,CASSAGSDGYTF,TGTGCCAGTAGTGCGGGAAGTGATGGCTACACCTTC
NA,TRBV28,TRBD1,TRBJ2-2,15,CATWGQGPNTGELFF,TGTGCCACGTGGGGACAGGGACCGAACACCGGGGAGCTGTTTTTT
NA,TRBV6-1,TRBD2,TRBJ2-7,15,CASSQLERGTYEQYF,TGTGCCAGCAGCCAATTAGAGCGGGGGACCTACGAGCAGTACTTC
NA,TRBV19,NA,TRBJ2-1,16,CASSINGGSSYNEQFF,TGTGCCAGTAGTATAAATGGGGGCAGCTCCTACAATGAGCAGTTCTTC
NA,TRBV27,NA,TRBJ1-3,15,CASQAQGFSGNTIYF,TGTGCCAGCCAAGCACAGGGTTTCTCTGGAAACACCATATATTTT
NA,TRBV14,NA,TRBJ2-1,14,CASSLIYGDNEQFF,TGTGCCAGCAGCCTCATCTACGGGGACAATGAGCAGTTCTTC
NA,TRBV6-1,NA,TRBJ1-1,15,CASSEEPGKRTEAFF,TGTGCCAGCAGTGAAGAACCAGGGAAGAGGACTGAAGCTTTCTTT
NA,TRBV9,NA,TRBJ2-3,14,CASSVVERTDTQYF,TGTGCCAGCAGCGTAGTAGAGAGGACAGATACGCAGTATTTT
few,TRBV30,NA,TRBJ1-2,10,CAWNSYGYTF,TGTGCCTGGAACTCCTATGGCTACACCTTC
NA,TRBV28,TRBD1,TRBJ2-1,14,CASSTLTGGNEQFF,TGTGCCAGCAGTACCCTGACAGGGGGCAATGAGCAGTTCTTC
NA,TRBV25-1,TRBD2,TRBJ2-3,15,CASSASSGLPDTQYF,TGTGCCAGCAGTGCATCTAGCGGACTCCCAGATACGCAGTATTTT
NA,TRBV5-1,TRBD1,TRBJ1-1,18,CASSLTTRTGGKDAEAFF,TGCGCCAGCAGCTTGACGACCAGGACAGGGGGAAAGGATGCTGAAGCTTTCTTT
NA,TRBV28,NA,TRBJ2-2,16,CASETRAARKAGELFF,TGTGCCAGCGAAACTAGGGCGGCGAGGAAGGCCGGGGAGCTGTTTTTT
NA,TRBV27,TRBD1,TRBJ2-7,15,CASSFVRDSLYEQYF,TGTGCCAGCAGTTTCGTCCGGGACAGCCTTTACGAGCAGTACTTC
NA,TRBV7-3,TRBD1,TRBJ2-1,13,CASSLDRVNEQFF,TGTGCCAGCAGCTTAGACAGGGTCAATGAGCAGTTCTTC
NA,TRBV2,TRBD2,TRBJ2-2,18,CASSEVKSGRVLTGELFF,TGTGCCAGCAGTGAAGTGAAGAGCGGGAGGGTTTTGACCGGGGAGCTGTTTTTT
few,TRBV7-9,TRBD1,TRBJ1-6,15,CASSLADRGDSPLHF,TGTGCCAGCAGCTTAGCTGACAGGGGAGATTCACCCCTCCACTTT
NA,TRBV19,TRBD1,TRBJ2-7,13,CASNHRGSYEQYF,TGTGCCAGTAACCACAGGGGGTCCTACGAGCAGTACTTC
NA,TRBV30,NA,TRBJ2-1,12,CAWSVLGHEQFF,TGTGCCTGGAGTGTACTTGGGCATGAGCAGTTCTTC
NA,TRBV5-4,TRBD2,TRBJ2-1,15,CASSSLAGGYNEQFF,TGTGCCAGCAGCTCACTAGCGGGAGGATACAATGAGCAGTTCTTC
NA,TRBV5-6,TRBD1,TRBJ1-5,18,CASSLGRTWEQGERPQHF,TGTGCCAGCAGCTTGGGCAGAACTTGGGAACAGGGGGAGAGGCCCCAGCATTTT
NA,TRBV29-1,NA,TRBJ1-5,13,CSVARASNQPQHF,TGCAGCGTTGCCCGAGCTAGCAATCAGCCCCAGCATTTT
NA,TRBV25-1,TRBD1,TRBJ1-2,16,CASSEYPGQGVSGYTF,TGTGCCAGCAGTGAATATCCGGGACAGGGCGTCTCTGGCTACACCTTC
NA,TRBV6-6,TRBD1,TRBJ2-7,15,CASSYSGGQGSEQYF,TGTGCCAGCAGTTACTCGGGGGGACAGGGTAGCGAGCAGTACTTC
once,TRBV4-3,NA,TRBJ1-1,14,CASSPDTGNTEAFF,TGCGCCAGCAGCCCGGATACAGGGAACACTGAAGCTTTCTTT
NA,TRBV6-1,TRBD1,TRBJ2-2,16,CASSEDRGQSTGELFF,TGTGCCAGCAGCGAAGACAGGGGGCAAAGCACCGGGGAGCTGTTTTTT
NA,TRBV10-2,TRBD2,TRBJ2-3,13,CASRSGGADTQYF,TGCGCCAGCAGATCCGGGGGGGCAGATACGCAGTATTTT
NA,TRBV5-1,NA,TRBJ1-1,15,CASSSAQGKNTEAFF,TGCGCCAGCAGCTCCGCCCAGGGGAAGAACACTGAAGCTTTCTTT